The 20 T cell receptor beta chains reported below all come from one sample, sequenced in a study of cytomegalovirus exposure and HLA in healthy donors. 60 Vbeta and 13 Jbeta primers were used in PCR. TCRdb's table, derived via immunoSEQ multiplex PCR, lists solely in-frame clones and lacks some. The sample gives 100,000 or so clones, about 70% of which show up once; 2% to 2.5% is in the top ten. Sequenced: PBMCs. The receptors originated from a human donor in good health.

CDR3 protein: CASTTPMNTEAFF. DNA for the CDR3: TGTGCCAGCACGACACCAATGAACACTGAAGCTTTCTTT. The chain recombines TRBV7-2 with TRBJ1-1, with D hard to call. The CDR3 contains 13 residues. With 7 bases removed from V and 0 bases from J, the gap between germline ends came to 9 bases. Per germline, CDR1 SGHTA and CDR2 FQGNSA. Full variable domain (rest looked up from reference TRBV7-2 and TRBJ1-1): GAGVSQSPSNKVTEKGKDVELRCDPISGHTALYWYRQSLGQGLEFLIYFQGNSAPDKSGLPSDRFSAERTGGSVSTLTIQRTQQEDSAVYLCASTTPMNTEAFFGQGTRLTVV.

The chain joins TRBV10-3 to TRBJ2-1, with 10 positions matching TRBD2. Germline V gives CDR1 ENHRY, CDR2 SYGVKD. J gave up 10 bases and V 3 bases, and 9 bases lay outside the gene matches. This CDR3 has 15 amino acids. The CDR3 is CAISDAAGGPGEQFF. DNA for the CDR3: TGTGCCATCAGTGACGCAGCGGGAGGGCCAGGGGAGCAGTTCTTC.

This clone was detected a few times. The gene calls are TRBV27 and TRBJ1-5; D is perhaps TRBD1 (5 bases). Trimming removed 2 bases from V and 3 bases from J, with 11 bases in between. This CDR3 has 15 residues. The V gene's germline CDR1 is MNHEY and CDR2 SMNVEV (reference sequence). The CDR3 DNA is TGTGCCAGCAGTTTAAAAGACAGCTACAATCAGCCCCAGCATTTT. Its protein is CASSLKDSYNQPQHF.

This clone was counted a single time. This sequence joins TRBV7-8 and TRBJ2-1; D is unresolved. The CDR3 sequence is 14 residues long. Germline assignment: CDR1 SGHVS and CDR2 FQNEAQ. Trimming removed 6 bases from V and 6 bases from J, with 15 bases in between. The CDR3 loop is CASRDNLVVNEQFF. CDR3 in DNA: TGTGCCAGCAGAGATAACTTGGTGGTCAATGAGCAGTTCTTC.

The count of this clone is one. The V call is TRBV28, the J call TRBJ1-6; no clear D gene. The length of the CDR3 is 14 residues. The V gene lost 7 bases and the J gene lost 5 bases, with 12 bases spanning the gap. Germline V lookup: CDR1 MDHEN, CDR2 SYDVKM. DNA for the CDR3: TGTGCCAGCATCCCACAGACGGATAATTCACCCCTCCACTTT. Encoded protein: CASIPQTDNSPLHF.

The rearrangement links TRBV6-6 to TRBJ1-5; D unresolved. The CDR3 consists of 13 residues. Per germline, CDR1 MNHNY and CDR2 SVGAGI (reference sequence). Trimming took off 0 bases at V and 6 bases at J, with 6 bases between the two ends. CDR3 nucleotides: TGTGCCAGCAGTTACTCTCCTACTCAGCCCCAGCATTTT. It translates to CASSYSPTQPQHF.

The V and J genes are TRBV5-1 and TRBJ2-5; D possibly corresponds to TRBD2 (6 bases). The assigned J gene may be wrong: the sequence end matches TRBJ2-7 better. The CDR3 length is 13 residues. The germline V gene has CDR1 SGHRS and CDR2 YFSETQ. CDR3 sequence reads: CASSPGLGNEQYF. The CDR3 bases are TGCGCCAGCAGCCCGGGACTGGGCAACGAGCAGTACTTC.

This clone turned up a few times. Here the CDR3 DNA reads TGTGCCAGTAGTATTGGGAGCGACTATGGCTACACCTTC. Translation gives CASSIGSDYGYTF. The rearrangement joins TRBV19 to TRBJ1-2; D is undetermined. CDR3 length equals 13 residues. Germline V gives CDR1 LNHDA, CDR2 SQIVND (reference sequence). V lost 3 bases, J lost 3 bases, and 8 bases lay in between.

This chain joins TRBV10-2 and TRBJ1-1; D gene ambiguous. V lost 4 bases, J lost 11 bases, and 20 bases lay in between. The CDR3 has 14 residues. Germline V gene sequence: CDR1 WSHSY, CDR2 SAAADI. The CDR3 nucleotides read TGCGCCAGCAGTGGAATCGGGGAGCGAATGGTGGCTTTCTTT. Its translation: CASSGIGERMVAFF.

J is TRBJ1-4 and V is TRBV28; TRBD1 is a possible D gene (5 bases). Germline V gene data show CDR1 as MDHEN and CDR2 as SYDVKM. The CDR3 extends over 15 amino acids. The ends were cut back, 7 bases at V and 0 bases at J, with 12 bases in the middle. The CDR3 here is CASNTGIATNEKLFF. The CDR3, as DNA: TGTGCCAGCAACACAGGCATTGCAACTAATGAAAAACTGTTTTTT.

V is TRBV29-1 and J is TRBJ2-2, with TRBD1 matching 8 bases. Trimming at V came to 0 bases and at J to 4 bases, leaving 7 bases not matched to a gene. CDR1 SQVTM and CDR2 ANQGSEA come from the germline V gene. The CDR3 runs 16 residues. Here the CDR3 reads CSVEEVQGAGTGELFF. In DNA form, the CDR3 reads TGCAGCGTTGAAGAAGTGCAGGGGGCGGGCACCGGGGAGCTGTTTTTT.

This clone was counted many times. The chain uses TRBV4-3 and TRBJ1-1, with a tentative D call TRBD1 (6 bases). CDR3 length: 15 residues. V lost 4 bases and J 2 bases, leaving 14 bases between the germline ends. Germline values: CDR1 LGHNA, CDR2 YSLEER. The CDR3 DNA reads as TGCGCCAGCAGCCCGCTCCTGGACAGAAACACTGAAGCTTTCTTT. This codes for CASSPLLDRNTEAFF.

This clone was recorded a few times. The chain links TRBV27 to TRBJ2-3, with 7 positions matching TRBD1. CDR3 length equals 15 residues. V lost 4 bases, J lost 1 base, and 5 bases stayed unmatched. CDR1 and CDR2 (germline): MNHEY, SMNVEV (reference sequence). The CDR3: CASSSRGSGTDTQYF. CDR3 sequence (DNA): TGTGCCAGCAGTTCCAGGGGGTCAGGCACAGATACGCAGTATTTT.

CDR3 region: CASTHPGGGTEAFF. The CDR3 DNA is TGTGCCAGCACCCACCCGGGGGGGGGCACTGAAGCTTTCTTT. The genes are TRBV7-2 and TRBJ1-1; weak D call: TRBD1 (5 bases). The length of the CDR3 is 14 residues. The ends were cut back, 7 bases at V and 4 bases at J, with 16 bases in the middle. Germline V gene data show CDR1 as SGHTA and CDR2 as FQGNSA.

The chain employs TRBV13 and TRBJ2-3; 11 nucleotides line up with TRBD2. CDR1 and CDR2 (germline): PRHDT, FYEKMQ (reference sequence). V trimming: 5 bases; J trimming: 7 bases; junction bases outside the gene matches: 8. This CDR3 has 15 residues. CDR3 protein: CASSPAGTSGYTQYF. For the CDR3, the DNA is TGTGCCAGCAGCCCCGCCGGGACTAGCGGATATACGCAGTATTTT.

V and J are TRBV11-2 and TRBJ2-7, with D perhaps TRBD1 (5 bases). Trimming removed 5 bases from V and 3 bases from J, with 14 bases in between. Germline V gives CDR1 SGHAT, CDR2 FQNNGV. CDR3 length: 14 residues. CDR3: CASSLEQENYEQYF. In DNA, the CDR3 is TGTGCCAGCAGCCTTGAACAGGAGAACTACGAGCAGTACTTC.

This chain uses TRBV28 with TRBJ2-7; TRBD2 matches at 11 bases. The CDR3 contains 15 residues. Germline-derived CDR1 and CDR2 are MDHEN and SYDVKM. V lost 8 bases and J lost 1; bases outside the gene matches: 7. CDR3 sequence: CASGRTSGPSYEQYF. Written as DNA, the CDR3 is TGTGCCAGCGGGCGGACTAGCGGGCCGTCCTACGAGCAGTACTTC.

This clone was seen a single time. The chain carries TRBV6-5 and TRBJ1-4; D is possibly TRBD1 (6 bases). This CDR3 contains 15 residues. Trimming left V 1 base short and J 5 bases short, with 11 bases between. Germline V gene sequence: CDR1 MNHEY, CDR2 SVGAGI. The CDR3 sequence: CASSYFGQLNEKLFF. In DNA form, the CDR3 reads TGTGCCAGCAGTTACTTCGGACAGTTAAATGAAAAACTGTTTTTT.

The chain recombines TRBV28 with TRBJ2-1; 9 bases fit TRBD2. J was trimmed by 6 bases and V by 5 bases; bases with no gene match: 17. The length of the CDR3 is 18 residues. Per germline, CDR1 MDHEN and CDR2 SYDVKM. The CDR3 sequence: CASSPNRVAGEGRNEQFF. The CDR3 DNA is TGTGCCAGCAGTCCGAACCGGGTAGCGGGAGAAGGGCGCAATGAGCAGTTCTTC.

V usage is TRBV6-5 and J usage is TRBJ2-7; D might be TRBD1 (6 bases). Germline V gene sequence: CDR1 MNHEY, CDR2 SVGAGI. V lost 7 bases and J lost 7, with 14 bases in between. The CDR3 runs to 12 residues. The chain's CDR3 is CASIGEGDEQYF. The CDR3 DNA is TGTGCCAGCATTGGAGAGGGGGATGAGCAGTACTTC.